A single sample gave rise to the 27 T cell receptor beta chains below, sequenced in a study of T cell responses to AZD1222 COVID-19 vaccine (dated by TCRdb to the early 2020s). Library creation used the immunoSEQ multiplex PCR assay. TCRdb's version of the immuneACCESS table is confined to in-frame rearrangements and falls short of the full clone set. An unresolved V gene accounts for under half of the shortfall where checked; the remainder is of unknown origin. The sample table shows some 55,000 clones, and about 90% are seen once. The ten biggest clones cover 3% to 4.5% of the sample. The time point label, as the study defines it: baseline before first vaccination. The sequencing here drew on peripheral blood, taken on day 0 of AZD1222 vaccination. These receptors came from an adult in good health.

The chain recombines TRBV7-8 with TRBJ1-1, with D hard to call. Between the trimmed V and J ends, which lost 7 bases and 1 base, there was a span of 13 bases. Germline V gene sequence: CDR1 SGHVS, CDR2 FQNEAQ. The CDR3 consists of 14 residues. CDR3 DNA sequence: TGTGCCAGCACCCCGGGCTTAAAGAACACTGAAGCTTTCTTT. Translating gives CASTPGLKNTEAFF.

This clone was detected only once. The V and J genes are TRBV6-2 or TRBV6-3 and TRBJ2-6; maybe TRBD2 (5 bases). CDR3 length: 15 amino acids. From germline, CDR1 is MNHEY and CDR2 SVGEGT. V lost 8 bases and J 0 bases, leaving 11 bases between the germline ends. CDR3 nucleotide sequence: TGTGCCAGCTGTTCGGGATTCTCTGGGGCCAACGTCCTGACTTTC. It is translated as CASCSGFSGANVLTF.

The chain uses TRBV30 and TRBJ2-2; D gene unclear. CDR3 length equals 12 residues. The V gene lost 3 bases and the J gene lost 4 bases, with 6 bases spanning the gap. Germline V gene data show CDR1 as GTSNPN and CDR2 as SVGIG (reference sequence). Written as DNA, the CDR3 is TGTGCCTGGAGCTACAGCACCGGGGAGCTGTTTTTT. This translates into CAWSYSTGELFF.

The CDR3 region has the DNA TGCGCCAGCAGCTTGGGGACAGTCAAAGGAAACACCATATATTTT. It specifies CASSLGTVKGNTIYF. This chain links TRBV5-1 with TRBJ1-3, with D maybe TRBD1 (6 bases). Trimming stripped 0 bases from V and 4 bases from J, with 11 bases between. The germline gives CDR1 SGHRS, CDR2 YFSETQ. The CDR3 is 15 residues long.

V is TRBV9 and J is TRBJ1-2; TRBD1 might be the D (5 bases). Trimming cost V 3 bases and J 4 bases, with 16 bases left between them. The CDR3 contains 15 residues. Germline CDR1 SGDLS, CDR2 YYNGEE. The CDR3 reads CASSEGLQELYGYTF. DNA of the CDR3: TGTGCCAGCAGCGAGGGGCTCCAGGAACTCTATGGCTACACCTTC.

The chain carries TRBV12-3 or TRBV12-4 and TRBJ1-1; D is possibly TRBD1 (6 bases). V was cut by 7 bases and J by 12 bases, with 18 bases left in between. The CDR3 spans 12 residues. This chain's CDR3 is CASNGAGADPFF. The DNA for the CDR3 is TGTGCCAGCAACGGGGCAGGGGCTGACCCTTTCTTT.

The chain employs TRBV4-3 and TRBJ2-1; TRBD1 aligns across 8 bases. Germline CDR1 and CDR2: LGHNA and YSLEER. V lost 0 bases to trimming and J lost 6 bases; unmatched junction nucleotides: 10. The CDR3 is made up of 17 amino acids. This CDR3 is CASSQDPQGASPNEQFF. The CDR3 DNA reads TGCGCCAGCAGCCAAGATCCGCAGGGGGCGTCCCCCAATGAGCAGTTCTTC.

The rearrangement uses TRBV7-2 and TRBJ1-5; the D is unclear. Germline-derived CDR1 and CDR2 are SGHTA and FQGNSA. The CDR3 sequence is 15 residues long. Trimming took off 3 bases at V and 4 bases at J, with 13 bases between the two ends. The CDR3 loop is CASSLINIGNQPQHF. CDR3 DNA: TGTGCCAGCAGCTTGATTAATATTGGAAATCAGCCCCAGCATTTT.

This chain joins TRBV11-2 and TRBJ2-1; 7 bases are a match to TRBD2. Germline-derived CDR1 and CDR2 are SGHAT and FQNNGV. The CDR3 runs 14 residues. J was trimmed by 6 bases and V by 3 bases; bases with no gene match: 5. The CDR3, as DNA: TGTGCCAGCAGCTTGCGGACGGGGGGCAATGAGCAGTTCTTC. It is translated as CASSLRTGGNEQFF.

The chain uses TRBV7-3 and TRBJ1-1, with 9 bases that match TRBD1. The germline V gene encodes CDR1 SGHTA and CDR2 FQGTGA. CDR3 length: 14 residues. V was clipped by 5 bases and J by 1 base; unmatched bases: 2. CDR3 loop: CASSPGQGNTEAFF. CDR3 DNA: TGTGCCAGCAGCCCGGGACAGGGGAACACTGAAGCTTTCTTT.

This clone was seen only a few times. The chain is built from TRBV28 and TRBJ1-3; D ambiguous. V gave up 4 bases and J gave up 1 base, with 11 bases separating them. Germline V CDR1 and CDR2: MDHEN, SYDVKM. This CDR3 is built from 15 residues. The CDR3 region is CASSSAGASGNTIYF. DNA for the CDR3: TGTGCCAGCAGTTCTGCAGGAGCTTCTGGAAACACCATATATTTT.

This sequence joins TRBV9 and TRBJ1-1, with no clear D. V was trimmed by 3 bases and J by 4 bases, leaving 10 bases between them. CDR1 SGDLS and CDR2 YYNGEE come from the germline V gene. The length of the CDR3 is 13 residues. The CDR3 DNA reads as TGTGCCAGCAGCGCTCCCATGGGCACTGAAGCTTTCTTT. This codes for CASSAPMGTEAFF.

The chain couples TRBV24-1 to TRBJ2-7; 7 bases map to TRBD1. Germline V gives CDR1 KGHDR, CDR2 SFDVKD. This CDR3 has 16 residues. Trimming cost V 2 bases and J 3 bases; bases outside gene matches: 9. The DNA of the CDR3 is TGTGCCACCAGTGATTCCCGACAGGGATATCGCTACGAGCAGTACTTC. Encoded protein: CATSDSRQGYRYEQYF.

The J gene is TRBJ1-5, the V gene TRBV24-1; D remains unclear. The CDR3 extends over 12 amino acids. Deletions cut 3 bases from V and 1 base from J, with 0 bases between. Germline CDR1 is KGHDR and CDR2 is SFDVKD. This chain's CDR3 is CATSDSNQPQHF. In nucleotides, the CDR3 is TGTGCCACCAGTGATAGCAATCAGCCCCAGCATTTT.

The chain joins TRBV5-1 to TRBJ2-3, with D perhaps TRBD2 (6 bases). V gave up 0 bases and J gave up 1 base, with 12 bases separating them. In germline, CDR1 is SGHRS, CDR2 YFSETQ. CDR3 size: 16 residues. The CDR3 nucleotides read TGCGCCAGCAGCTTGGTAGGGAGGTGGGGCACAGATACGCAGTATTTT. Its protein product is CASSLVGRWGTDTQYF.

The chain has TRBV30 and TRBJ2-7; D is uncertain. The CDR3 consists of 13 residues. V lost 0 bases and J lost 2, with 8 bases in between. Germline CDR1 reads GTSNPN; CDR2 reads SVGIG (reference sequence). DNA of the CDR3: TGTGCCTGGAGTGTGCATGCCGCCTACGAGCAGTACTTC. Amino acid sequence: CAWSVHAAYEQYF.

This chain joins TRBV9 and TRBJ1-2, with D uncertain. Trimming removed 7 bases at V and 4 bases at J, with 14 bases between. The germline V gene has CDR1 SGDLS and CDR2 YYNGEE. CDR3 length: 13 amino acids. The CDR3 reads CASGLASPYGYTF. In DNA form, the CDR3 reads TGTGCCAGCGGGTTGGCCTCTCCCTATGGCTACACCTTC.

The chain has TRBV7-9 and TRBJ2-7, with TRBD2 identical over 11 bases. Germline V gene lookup returns CDR1 SEHNR and CDR2 FQNEAQ (reference sequence). The junction had 14 bases not matched to a gene; V was cut back by 5 bases and J by 5 bases. This CDR3 is built from 17 residues. The CDR3 loop reads CASSPEGTSGPRNEQYF. The CDR3 DNA sequence: TGTGCCAGCAGCCCTGAAGGGACTAGCGGCCCCAGGAACGAGCAGTACTTC.

This chain links TRBV5-1 with TRBJ2-5; the D is unclear. V was clipped by 0 bases and J by 1 base, with 10 bases between them. The CDR3 is 15 residues long. Germline CDR1 is SGHRS and CDR2 is YFSETQ. The CDR3 coding sequence is TGCGCCAGCAGCTTGGCCAGTAACCTCCAAGAGACCCAGTACTTC. This encodes CASSLASNLQETQYF. The entire variable domain, with the rest obtained from reference TRBV5-1 and TRBJ2-5, is as follows: KAGVTQTPRYLIKTRGQQVTLSCSPISGHRSVSWYQQTPGQGLQFLFEYFSETQRNKGNFPGRFSGRQFSNSRSEMNVSTLELGDSALYLCASSLASNLQETQYFGPGTRLLVL.

This sequence joins TRBV14 and TRBJ2-3; 8 bases line up with TRBD2. V was pared by 3 bases and J by 5 bases, with 16 bases of the junction left unmatched. CDR1 and CDR2 (germline): SGHDN, FVKESK. CDR3 length equals 18 residues. CDR3 region: CASSQTNRVAGLGDTQYF. As DNA, the CDR3 is TGTGCCAGCAGCCAGACTAATAGGGTAGCGGGGCTAGGAGATACGCAGTATTTT.

For the CDR3, the DNA is TGTGCCAGCAGCTGGCTCGGATCGGGAACCGGGGAGCTGTTTTTT. This sequence encodes CASSWLGSGTGELFF. This rearrangement joins TRBV6-2 or TRBV6-3 to TRBJ2-2, with D possibly TRBD2 on 5 matching bases. Germline V lookup: CDR1 MNHEY, CDR2 SVGEGT. There are 15 residues in the CDR3. Between the trimmed V and J ends, which lost 6 bases and 5 bases, there was a span of 16 bases.

This chain uses TRBV3-1 (or the pseudogene TRBV3-2) with TRBJ1-1; D gene ambiguous. In germline, CDR1 is LGHDT, CDR2 YNNKEL (reference sequence). Between the trimmed V and J ends, which lost 6 bases and 0 bases, there was a span of 8 bases. The CDR3 runs to 13 residues. DNA for the CDR3: TGTGCCAGCAGGGACCTCATGAACACTGAAGCTTTCTTT. This translates into CASRDLMNTEAFF.

The chain combines TRBV14 with TRBJ1-4; D call uncertain. V lost 6 bases and J lost 9, with 17 bases in between. CDR3 length: 14 amino acids. Germline CDR1 is SGHDN and CDR2 is FVKESK. CDR3 protein: CASSIGTTNQKLFF. For the CDR3, the DNA is TGTGCCAGCAGTATTGGCACGACGAACCAAAAACTGTTTTTT. The complete variable domain, with remaining parts taken from reference TRBV14 and TRBJ1-4, reads EAGVTQFPSHSVIEKGQTVTLRCDPISGHDNLYWYRRVMGKEIKFLLHFVKESKQDESGMPNNRFLAERTGGTYSTLKVQPAELEDSGVYFCASSIGTTNQKLFFGSGTQLSVL.

This chain uses TRBV5-1 with TRBJ2-1; TRBD1 matches at 11 bases. The CDR3 covers 16 residues. CDR1 and CDR2 from the germline V gene are SGHRS and YFSETQ. Trimming took 3 bases from V and 4 from J; bases not matched to a gene: 6. This CDR3 is CASSSGQGARYNEQFF. DNA for the CDR3: TGCGCCAGCAGCTCCGGACAGGGGGCAAGGTACAATGAGCAGTTCTTC.

The count of this clone is one. The DNA for the CDR3 is TGCGCCAGCAGCCAAGTCTGGGGAGAGACCCAGTACTTC. Amino acid sequence: CASSQVWGETQYF. The chain is built from TRBV4-1 and TRBJ2-5; the D is unclear. The CDR3 sequence is 13 residues long. The V gene lost 1 base and the J gene lost 4 bases, with 7 bases spanning the gap. In germline, CDR1 is MGHRA, CDR2 YSYEKL.

The chain is built from TRBV5-1 and TRBJ2-1; D not certain. Per germline, CDR1 SGHRS and CDR2 YFSETQ. Trimming took off 7 bases at V and 0 bases at J, with 14 bases between the two ends. CDR3 length: 15 residues. As DNA, the CDR3 is TGCGCCAGCCACTCCACACAGAGCTCCTACAATGAGCAGTTCTTC. This codes for CASHSTQSSYNEQFF.

V usage is TRBV18 and J usage is TRBJ1-4; 7 bases are a match to TRBD1. There are 13 residues in the CDR3. J gave up 6 bases and V 5 bases, and 3 bases lay outside the gene matches. CDR1 is KGHSH, CDR2 LQKENI, per germline. The CDR3 reads CASSRQGDEKLFF. In DNA form, the CDR3 reads TGTGCCAGCTCAAGACAGGGCGATGAAAAACTGTTTTTT.